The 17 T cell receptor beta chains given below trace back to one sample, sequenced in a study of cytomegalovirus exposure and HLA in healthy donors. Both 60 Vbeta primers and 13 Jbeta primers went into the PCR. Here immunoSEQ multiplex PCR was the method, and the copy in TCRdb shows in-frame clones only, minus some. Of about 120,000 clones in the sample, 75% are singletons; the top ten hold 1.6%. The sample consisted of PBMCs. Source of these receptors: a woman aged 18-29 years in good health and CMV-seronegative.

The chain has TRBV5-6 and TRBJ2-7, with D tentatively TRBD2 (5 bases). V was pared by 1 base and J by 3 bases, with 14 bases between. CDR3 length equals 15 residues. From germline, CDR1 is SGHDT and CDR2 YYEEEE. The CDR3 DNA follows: TGTGCCAGCAGCTTGTCTAGGACTTCCTACTACGAGCAGTACTTC. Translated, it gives CASSLSRTSYYEQYF.

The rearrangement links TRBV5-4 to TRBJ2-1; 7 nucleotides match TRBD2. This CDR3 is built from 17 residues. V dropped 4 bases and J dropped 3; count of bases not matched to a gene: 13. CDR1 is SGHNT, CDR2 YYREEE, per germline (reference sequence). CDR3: CASSPGGGDGDYNEQFF. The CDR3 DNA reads TGTGCCAGCAGCCCGGGGGGAGGGGACGGAGACTACAATGAGCAGTTCTTC.

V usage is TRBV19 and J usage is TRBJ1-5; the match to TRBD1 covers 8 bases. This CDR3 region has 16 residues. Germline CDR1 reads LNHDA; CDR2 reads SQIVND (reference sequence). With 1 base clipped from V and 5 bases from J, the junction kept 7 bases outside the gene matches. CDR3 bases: TGTGCCAGTAGTATAGGAACAGGGGGGCTCTATCAGCCCCAGCATTTT. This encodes CASSIGTGGLYQPQHF.

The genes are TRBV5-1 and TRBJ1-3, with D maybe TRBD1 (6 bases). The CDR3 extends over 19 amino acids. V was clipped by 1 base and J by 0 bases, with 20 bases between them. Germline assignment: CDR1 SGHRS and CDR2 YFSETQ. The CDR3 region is CASSLTGNSLVGSGNTIYF. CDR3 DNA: TGCGCCAGCAGCTTGACAGGGAATAGCTTGGTCGGCTCTGGAAACACCATATATTTT. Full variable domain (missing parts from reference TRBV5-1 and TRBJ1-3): KAGVTQTPRYLIKTRGQQVTLSCSPISGHRSVSWYQQTPGQGLQFLFEYFSETQRNKGNFPGRFSGRQFSNSRSEMNVSTLELGDSALYLCASSLTGNSLVGSGNTIYFGEGSWLTVV.

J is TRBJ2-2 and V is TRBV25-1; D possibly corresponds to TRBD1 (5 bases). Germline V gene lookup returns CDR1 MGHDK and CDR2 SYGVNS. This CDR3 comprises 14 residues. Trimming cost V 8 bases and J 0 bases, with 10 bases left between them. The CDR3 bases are TGTGCCAGCTCCCGGACAACGAACACCGGGGAGCTGTTTTTT. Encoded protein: CASSRTTNTGELFF.

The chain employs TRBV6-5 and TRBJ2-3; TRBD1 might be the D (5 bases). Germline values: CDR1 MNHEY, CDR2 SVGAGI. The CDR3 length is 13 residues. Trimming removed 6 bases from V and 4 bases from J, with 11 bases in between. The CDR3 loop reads CASRVRVADTQYF. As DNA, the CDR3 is TGTGCCAGCAGGGTCAGGGTGGCAGATACGCAGTATTTT.

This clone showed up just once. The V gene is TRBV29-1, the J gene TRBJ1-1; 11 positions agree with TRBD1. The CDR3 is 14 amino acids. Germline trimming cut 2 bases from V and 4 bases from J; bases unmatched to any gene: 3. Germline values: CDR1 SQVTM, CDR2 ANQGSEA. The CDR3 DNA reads TGCAGCGTTGAACGGGACAGGGGGGGCACTGAAGCTTTCTTT. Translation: CSVERDRGGTEAFF.

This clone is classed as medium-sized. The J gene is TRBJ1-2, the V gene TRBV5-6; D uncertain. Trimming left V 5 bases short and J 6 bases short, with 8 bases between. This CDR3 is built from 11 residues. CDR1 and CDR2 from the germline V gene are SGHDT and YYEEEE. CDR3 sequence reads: CASSRTDGYTF. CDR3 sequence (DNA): TGTGCCAGCAGTAGAACCGATGGCTACACCTTC.

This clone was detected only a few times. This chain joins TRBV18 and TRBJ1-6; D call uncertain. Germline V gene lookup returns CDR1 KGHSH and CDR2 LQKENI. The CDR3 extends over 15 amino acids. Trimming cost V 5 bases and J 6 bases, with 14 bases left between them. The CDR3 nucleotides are TGTGCCAGCTCAGGAGAGAGGGTTGGTAATTCACCCCTCCACTTT. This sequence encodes CASSGERVGNSPLHF. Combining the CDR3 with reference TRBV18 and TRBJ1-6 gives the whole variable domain NAGVMQNPRHLVRRRGQEARLRCSPMKGHSHVYWYRQLPEEGLKFMVYLQKENIIDESGMPKERFSAEFPKEGPSILRIQQVVRGDSAAYFCASSGERVGNSPLHFGNGTRLTVT.

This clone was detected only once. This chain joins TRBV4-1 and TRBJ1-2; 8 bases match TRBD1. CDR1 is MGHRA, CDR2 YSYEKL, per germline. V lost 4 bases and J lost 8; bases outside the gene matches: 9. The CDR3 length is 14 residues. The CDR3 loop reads CASSRQTGDPGYTF. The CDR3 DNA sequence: TGCGCCAGCAGCCGGCAGACAGGGGATCCCGGCTACACCTTC.

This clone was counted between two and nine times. The CDR3: CASSVGDIYNEQFF. Written as DNA, the CDR3 is TGCGCCAGCAGCGTGGGAGACATATACAATGAGCAGTTCTTC. This rearrangement joins TRBV5-1 to TRBJ2-1, with D maybe TRBD2 (5 bases). CDR3 length: 14 amino acids. Germline assignment: CDR1 SGHRS and CDR2 YFSETQ. Trimming took 4 bases from V and 4 from J, leaving 12 bases between them.

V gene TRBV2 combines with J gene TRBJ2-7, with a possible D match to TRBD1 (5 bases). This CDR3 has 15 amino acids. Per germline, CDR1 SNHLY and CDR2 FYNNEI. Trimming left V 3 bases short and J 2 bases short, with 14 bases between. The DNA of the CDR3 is TGTGCCAGCAGTGAGTGGCAGGGCATCACCTACGAGCAGTACTTC. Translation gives CASSEWQGITYEQYF. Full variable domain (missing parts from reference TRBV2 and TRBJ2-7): EPEVTQTPSHQVTQMGQEVILRCVPISNHLYFYWYRQILGQKVEFLVSFYNNEISEKSEIFDDQFSVERPDGSNFTLKIRSTKLEDSAMYFCASSEWQGITYEQYFGPGTRLTVT.

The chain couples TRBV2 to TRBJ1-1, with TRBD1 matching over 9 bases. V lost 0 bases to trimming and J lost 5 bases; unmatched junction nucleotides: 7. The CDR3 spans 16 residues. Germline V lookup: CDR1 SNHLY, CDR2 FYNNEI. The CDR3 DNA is TGTGCCAGCAGTGAAGCCTGGGACAGGGAGAAAACTGAAGCTTTCTTT. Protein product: CASSEAWDREKTEAFF.

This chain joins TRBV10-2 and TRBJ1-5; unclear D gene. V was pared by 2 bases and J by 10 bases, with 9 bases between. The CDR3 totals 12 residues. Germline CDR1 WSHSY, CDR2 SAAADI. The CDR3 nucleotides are TGCGCCAGCAGTGAGGAGGCTTTACCCCAGCATTTT. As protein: CASSEEALPQHF.

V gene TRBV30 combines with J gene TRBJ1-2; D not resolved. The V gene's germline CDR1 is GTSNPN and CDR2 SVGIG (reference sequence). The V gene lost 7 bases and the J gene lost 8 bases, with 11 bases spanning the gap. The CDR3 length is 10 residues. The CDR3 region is CAYLRSGYTF. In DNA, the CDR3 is TGTGCCTACCTGAGGTCGGGCTACACCTTC. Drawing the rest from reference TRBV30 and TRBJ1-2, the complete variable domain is SQTIHQWPATLVQPVGSPLSLECTVEGTSNPNLYWYRQAAGRGLQLLFYSVGIGQISSEVPQNLSASRPQDRQFILSSKKLLLSDSGFYLCAYLRSGYTFGSGTRLTVV.

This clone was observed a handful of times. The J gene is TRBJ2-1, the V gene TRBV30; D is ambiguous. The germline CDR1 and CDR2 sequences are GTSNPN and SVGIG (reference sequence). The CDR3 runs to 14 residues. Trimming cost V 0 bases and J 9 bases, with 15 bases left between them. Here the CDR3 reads CAWSVSVVTGEQFF. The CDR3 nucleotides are TGTGCCTGGAGTGTATCCGTGGTGACGGGTGAGCAGTTCTTC.

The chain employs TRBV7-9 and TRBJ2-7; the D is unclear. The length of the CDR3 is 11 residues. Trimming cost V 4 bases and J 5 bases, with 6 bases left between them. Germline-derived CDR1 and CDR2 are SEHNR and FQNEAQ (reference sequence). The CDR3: CASSSSDEQYF. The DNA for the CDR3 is TGTGCCAGCAGCTCCTCGGACGAGCAGTACTTC.